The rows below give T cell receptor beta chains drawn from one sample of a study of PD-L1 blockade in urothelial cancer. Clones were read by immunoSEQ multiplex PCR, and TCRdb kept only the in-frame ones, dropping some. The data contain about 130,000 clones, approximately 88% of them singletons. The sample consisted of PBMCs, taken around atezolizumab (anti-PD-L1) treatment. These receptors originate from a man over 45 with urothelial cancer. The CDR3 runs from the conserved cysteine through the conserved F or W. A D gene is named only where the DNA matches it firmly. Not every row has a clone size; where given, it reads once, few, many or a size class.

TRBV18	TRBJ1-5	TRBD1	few	TGTGCCAGCTCATTAACCGGGACAGGCAGCAATCAGCCCCAGCATTTT	CASSLTGTGSNQPQHF
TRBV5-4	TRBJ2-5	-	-	TGTGCCGGAAATGAGGCGGGGCAAGAGACCCAGTACTTC	CAGNEAGQETQYF
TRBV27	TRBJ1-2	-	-	TGTGCCAGCAGTTCGACAGGTTTTGGCTACACCTTC	CASSSTGFGYTF
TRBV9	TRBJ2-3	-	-	TGTGCCAGCAGCCCTCTCGGTGATAGCGGCTCAGATACGCAGTATTTT	CASSPLGDSGSDTQYF
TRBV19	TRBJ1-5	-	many	TGTGCCAGTAGTATGGGAGGGCACAGGGAGCCCCAGCATTTT	CASSMGGHREPQHF
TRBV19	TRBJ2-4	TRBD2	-	TGTGCCAGTAGTTGGGGGGCGGGAGGAGGGAACATTCAGTACTTC	CASSWGAGGGNIQYF
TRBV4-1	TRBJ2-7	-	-	TGCGCCAGCAGCCAAGATATGTCACAGGCCTCCTACGAGCAGTACTTC	CASSQDMSQASYEQYF
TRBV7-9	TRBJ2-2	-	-	TGTGCCAGCAGCTTAGGACTAGGAATAATCGGTGAGCTGTTTTTT	CASSLGLGIIGELFF
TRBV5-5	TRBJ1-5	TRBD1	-	TGTGCCAGCAGCTTGTCGACAGGGAAGGATCAGCCCCAGCATTTT	CASSLSTGKDQPQHF
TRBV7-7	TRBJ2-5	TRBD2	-	TGTGCTAGCAGCAAATCCGGGACTAGCGGGGAGACCCAGTACTTC	CASSKSGTSGETQYF
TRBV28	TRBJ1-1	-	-	TGTGCCAGCAGAGCCTCGGTCCGGGAAGTTTTCTTT	CASRASVREVFF
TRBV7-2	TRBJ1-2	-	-	TGTGCCAGCAGCTTAGTCATGGGGGCGCTTCCTTATGGCTACACCTTC	CASSLVMGALPYGYTF
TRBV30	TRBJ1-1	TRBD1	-	TGTGCCTGGGATTTTAGGACAGGGGGCCATGAAGCTTTCTTT	CAWDFRTGGHEAFF
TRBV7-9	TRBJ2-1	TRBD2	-	TGTGCCAGCACGGGGGGGGATCAGAATGACTTGGTGCAGTTCTTC	CASTGGDQNDLVQFF
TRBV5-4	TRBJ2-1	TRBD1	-	TGTGCCAGCGTCCGGGACAGGGAGTACAATGAGCAGTTCTTC	CASVRDREYNEQFF
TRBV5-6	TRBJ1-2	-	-	TGTGCCAGCAGCTTGGTAGGGGCCAGGGTAAACTATGGCTACACCTTC	CASSLVGARVNYGYTF
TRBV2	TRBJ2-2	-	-	TGTGCCAGCAGTGGAGGAACTAGCAGTTCGAACACCGGGGAGCTGTTTTTT	CASSGGTSSSNTGELFF
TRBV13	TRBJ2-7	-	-	TGTGCCAGCTTTCGGCGGGACCGGCCCTACGAGCAGTACTTC	CASFRRDRPYEQYF
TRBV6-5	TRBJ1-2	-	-	TGTGCCAGCAGTTACTCAGGGGGCTATGGCTACACCTTC	CASSYSGGYGYTF
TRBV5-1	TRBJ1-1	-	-	TGCGCCAGCAGCTCGGGGGAACCGGGTTCTGAAGCTTTCTTT	CASSSGEPGSEAFF
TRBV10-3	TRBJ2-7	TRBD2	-	TGTGCCACCGGCGGGGGGATCTACGAGCAGTACTTC	CATGGGIYEQYF
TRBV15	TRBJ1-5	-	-	TGTGCCACCAGCAGAGGGGGGGGCCGACAGCCCCAGCATTTT	CATSRGGGRQPQHF
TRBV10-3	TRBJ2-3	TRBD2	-	TGTGCCATCAGAGACCGACTAGCGGCTAGCACAGATACGCAGTATTTT	CAIRDRLAASTDTQYF
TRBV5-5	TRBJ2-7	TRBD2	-	TGTGCCAGCAGCGCGGGACTAGTAAACGAGCAGTACTTC	CASSAGLVNEQYF
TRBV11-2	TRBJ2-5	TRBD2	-	TGTGCCAGCAGCTTTACTAGCGGGAGAGGGGAGACCCAGTACTTC	CASSFTSGRGETQYF
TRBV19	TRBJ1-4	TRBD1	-	TGTGCCAGTAGCCCCCGGGACAGGGATGAAAAACTGTTTTTT	CASSPRDRDEKLFF
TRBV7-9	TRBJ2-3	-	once	TGTGCCAGCAGCCCCATTAACCGACAGGACGCAGATACGCAGTATTTT	CASSPINRQDADTQYF
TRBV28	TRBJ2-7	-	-	TGTGCCACCGCGCCATCCGGGACACGGGTCGTCGAGCAGTACTTC	CATAPSGTRVVEQYF
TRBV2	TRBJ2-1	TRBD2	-	TGTGCCAGCCTTTGGGCTAGCGGAGTGAATGAGCAGTTCTTC	CASLWASGVNEQFF
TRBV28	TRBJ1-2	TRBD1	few	TGTGCCAGCAGTCCCGGACAGGTTTGGGGCTATGGCTACACCTTC	CASSPGQVWGYGYTF
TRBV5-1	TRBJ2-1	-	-	TGCGCCAGCAGCTACGGACTATCGGAAAACAATGAGCAGTTCTTC	CASSYGLSENNEQFF